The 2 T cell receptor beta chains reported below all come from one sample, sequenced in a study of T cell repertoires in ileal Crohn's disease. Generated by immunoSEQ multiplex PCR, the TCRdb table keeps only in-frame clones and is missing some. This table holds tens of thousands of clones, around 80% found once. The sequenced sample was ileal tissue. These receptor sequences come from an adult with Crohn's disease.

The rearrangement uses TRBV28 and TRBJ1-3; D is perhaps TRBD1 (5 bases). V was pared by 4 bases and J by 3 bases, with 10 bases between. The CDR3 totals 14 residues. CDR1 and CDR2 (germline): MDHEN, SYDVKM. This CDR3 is CASSYGGGGNTIYF. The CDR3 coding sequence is TGTGCCAGCAGTTACGGGGGGGGTGGAAACACCATATATTTT.

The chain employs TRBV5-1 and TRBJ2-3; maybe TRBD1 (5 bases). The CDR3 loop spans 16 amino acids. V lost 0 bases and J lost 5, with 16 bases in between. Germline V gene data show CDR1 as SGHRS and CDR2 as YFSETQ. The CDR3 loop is CASSLAGMLTLDTQYF. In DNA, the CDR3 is TGCGCCAGCAGCTTGGCAGGGATGCTTACGTTAGATACGCAGTATTTT.